The subject of this entry is one T cell receptor beta chain. Its antigen has not been determined. Base-call qualities are not available, and no considerably larger clone is one nucleotide away. The protocol used for the library was the immunoSEQ multiplex PCR assay. TCRdb retrieved this table from immuneACCESS and kept in-frame rearrangements only. Not all clones are present; in checked studies, unresolved V genes account for under half, and no reason is known for the remainder. This sample holds about 68,000 clones; about 90% were observed only once. The ten largest account for around 0.9% of the sample. The data belong to a study of T cell changes during pregnancy in multiple sclerosis (dated by TCRdb to the late 2010s). Turning to the overall study: In women with multiple sclerosis, the researchers looked at how the T cell repertoire shifted as pregnancy progressed.

Based on the germline V gene, the CDR1 and CDR2 sequences are SGDLS and YYNGEE. Taken from cysteine to phenylalanine, the CDR3 has 16 residues. Of the read, only the CDR3 DNA is kept; its 48 bases are in frame from base 1. Germline trimming: 0 bases from V, 2 bases from J; junction bases outside gene matches: 3. The material sequenced was peripheral blood, taken in the second trimester of pregnancy. The sequence links TRBV9 to TRBJ1-1; TRBD1 agrees with 11 junctional bases. The source is a female donor with multiple sclerosis, enrolled in a pregnancy study. DNA sequence: TGTGCCAGCAGCGTAGGGACAGGGGGCATTAACACTGAAGCTTTCTTT. The resulting protein is CASSVGTGGINTEAFF.